A single sample gave rise to the 31 T cell receptor beta chains below, sequenced in a study of blood T cell repertoires in COVID-19. Profiled with immunoSEQ multiplex PCR; TCRdb holds only in-frame clones, not every one. Among more than 150,000 clones, about 89% were seen once, and the ten largest hold approximately 3%. Sequencing was performed on peripheral blood. The receptor set was obtained from a man in his sixties with acute or convalescent COVID-19.

The CDR3 DNA is TGCGCCAGCAGCTTGGCCGCGGAACAGGGCCTTTTCTACGAGCAGTACTTC. It encodes CASSLAAEQGLFYEQYF. The rearrangement uses TRBV5-1 and TRBJ2-7; possible D gene TRBD1, 6 bases. The germline V gene encodes CDR1 SGHRS and CDR2 YFSETQ. The CDR3 is 17 residues long. V lost 0 bases, J lost 3 bases, and 19 bases lay in between. The variable domain in full, with the rest retrieved from reference TRBV5-1 and TRBJ2-7, is KAGVTQTPRYLIKTRGQQVTLSCSPISGHRSVSWYQQTPGQGLQFLFEYFSETQRNKGNFPGRFSGRQFSNSRSEMNVSTLELGDSALYLCASSLAAEQGLFYEQYFGPGTRLTVT.

The V call is TRBV27, the J call TRBJ2-4, with 11 bases lining up with TRBD2. Germline loops: CDR1 MNHEY, CDR2 SMNVEV (reference sequence). Losses at the gene ends were 6 bases for V and 0 bases for J; bases not matched to a gene: 10. The CDR3 extends over 18 amino acids. CDR3 protein: CASRTLAGGSIAKNIQYF. CDR3 in DNA: TGTGCCAGCAGAACTCTAGCGGGGGGATCTATAGCCAAAAACATTCAGTACTTC.

J is TRBJ2-7 and V is TRBV7-2; 8 nucleotides agree with TRBD2. The CDR3 consists of 15 residues. CDR1 and CDR2 (germline): SGHTA, FQGNSA. Trimming at V came to 0 bases and at J to 0 bases, leaving 1 base not matched to a gene. CDR3 in DNA: TGTGCCAGCAGCTTAGCACTAGCGGTCTCCTACGAGCAGTACTTC. Its translation: CASSLALAVSYEQYF.

For the CDR3, the DNA is TGCGCCAGCAGCCGAGGGTGGGCCTTCTACGAGCAGTACTTC. Translating gives CASSRGWAFYEQYF. The chain has TRBV5-1 and TRBJ2-7, with D tentatively TRBD2 (5 bases). With 4 bases removed from V and 3 bases from J, the gap between germline ends came to 14 bases. Germline CDR1 is SGHRS and CDR2 is YFSETQ. There are 14 residues in the CDR3.

This clone has more than one count but fewer than ten. The V call is TRBV27, the J call TRBJ1-1, with D perhaps matching TRBD1 (5 bases). Trimming shortened V by 6 bases and J by 4 bases, and 12 bases separated the two germline ends. Looked up from germline, CDR1 is MNHEY and CDR2 is SMNVEV (reference sequence). This CDR3 spans 13 amino acids. This CDR3 reads CASSGTGGTEAFF. The CDR3 coding sequence is TGTGCCAGCAGCGGGACGGGAGGCACTGAAGCTTTCTTT.

The V gene is TRBV12-5, the J gene TRBJ1-1, with D unclear. This CDR3 spans 12 amino acids. V gave up 1 base and J gave up 5 bases, with 5 bases separating them. Germline CDR1 LGHNT, CDR2 FRNRAP. The CDR3 protein is CASGLGETEAFF. The CDR3 DNA reads as TGTGCTAGTGGTTTGGGGGAGACTGAAGCTTTCTTT.

V is TRBV30 and J is TRBJ1-4, with a possible D match to TRBD1 (5 bases). Germline lookup yields CDR1 GTSNPN and CDR2 SVGIG (reference sequence). The CDR3 consists of 16 residues. V shed 2 bases and J shed 2 bases, with 15 bases lying between them. As DNA, the CDR3 is TGTGCCTGGAGTCGCAATAGGGACTCGACTAATGAAAAACTGTTTTTT. Translation: CAWSRNRDSTNEKLFF. Filled out from reference TRBV30 and TRBJ1-4, the complete variable domain reads SQTIHQWPATLVQPVGSPLSLECTVEGTSNPNLYWYRQAAGRGLQLLFYSVGIGQISSEVPQNLSASRPQDRQFILSSKKLLLSDSGFYLCAWSRNRDSTNEKLFFGSGTQLSVL.

The chain links TRBV10-3 to TRBJ1-1; the D gene is possibly TRBD1 (5 bases). CDR3 length: 13 residues. With 3 bases removed from V and 5 bases from J, the gap between germline ends came to 10 bases. Germline assignment: CDR1 ENHRY and CDR2 SYGVKD. CDR3 sequence (DNA): TGTGCCATCAGTGAATACGGGGGGACTGAAGCTTTCTTT. This gives the protein CAISEYGGTEAFF.

The V and J genes are TRBV19 and TRBJ1-5, with 10 bases matching TRBD1. V shed 10 bases and J 5 bases; nucleotides not matched to a gene: 5. In germline, CDR1 is LNHDA, CDR2 SQIVND (reference sequence). CDR3 length: 13 residues. CDR3 in DNA: TGTGCCACCCTGGACAGGGGGTATCAGCCCCAGCATTTT. This gives the protein CATLDRGYQPQHF.

The chain is built from TRBV15 and TRBJ2-3; D gene ambiguous. Germline-derived CDR1 and CDR2 are LNHNV and YYDKDF (reference sequence). The CDR3 extends over 12 amino acids. Trimming pared 0 bases from V and 6 bases from J, leaving 4 bases between. CDR3 loop: CATSRDMDTQYF. For the CDR3, the DNA is TGTGCCACCAGCAGAGACATGGATACGCAGTATTTT. Complete variable domain (other parts from reference TRBV15 and TRBJ2-3): DAMVIQNPRYQVTQFGKPVTLSCSQTLNHNVMYWYQQKSSQAPKLLFHYYDKDFNNEADTPDNFQSRRPNTSFCFLDIRSPGLGDTAMYLCATSRDMDTQYFGPGTRLTVL.

V usage is TRBV21-1 and J usage is TRBJ2-5; the table's D call of TRBD2 was not tested on the DNA. TRBV21-1 is an annotated pseudogene. The CDR3 covers 16 residues. The CDR3 reads CASSKLRAHLVQTQYF. The CDR3, as DNA: TGTGCCAGCAGCAAACTGAGAGCTCACCTGGTACAGACCCAGTACTTC.

The V gene is TRBV4-2, the J gene TRBJ2-1; possibly TRBD2 for D (5 bases). CDR1 and CDR2 from the germline V gene are LGHNA and YNFKEQ. The CDR3 contains 12 residues. The V end was cut by 4 bases, the J end by 4 bases, with 5 bases between. CDR3 amino acids: CASSPGYNEQFF. CDR3 sequence (DNA): TGTGCCAGCAGCCCGGGATACAATGAGCAGTTCTTC.

The chain couples TRBV5-4 to TRBJ1-2; 7 nucleotides match TRBD1. CDR1 and CDR2 from the germline V gene are SGHNT and YYREEE (reference sequence). Unmatched junction bases numbered 4, after V lost 1 base and J lost 7 bases. The CDR3 is made up of 13 amino acids. CDR3 nucleotides: TGTGCCAGCAGCTTGAGGCAGGGGGGTGGCTACACCTTC. It yields the protein CASSLRQGGGYTF.

The rearrangement uses TRBV7-9 and TRBJ1-4; the D gene is possibly TRBD1 (6 bases). The CDR3 covers 13 residues. V was cut by 6 bases and J by 7 bases, with 12 bases left in between. Germline CDR1 is SEHNR and CDR2 is FQNEAQ (reference sequence). The CDR3 DNA follows: TGTGCCAGCAGTTACGACAGGCGTGAAAAACTGTTTTTT. It is translated as CASSYDRREKLFF.

The genes are TRBV10-2 and TRBJ1-4; D is perhaps TRBD1 (6 bases). This CDR3 is 13 amino acids long. The germline gives CDR1 WSHSY, CDR2 SAAADI. Trimming shortened V by 9 bases and J by 8 bases, and 16 bases separated the two germline ends. CDR3 amino acids: CARDEGVREKLFF. The CDR3 DNA follows: TGCGCCAGAGATGAGGGGGTCAGGGAAAAACTGTTTTTT.

The chain joins TRBV25-1 to TRBJ1-4, with 11 bases fitting TRBD1. V was clipped by 8 bases and J by 10 bases; unmatched bases: 6. CDR1 and CDR2 from the germline V gene are MGHDK and SYGVNS. This CDR3 is 13 amino acids long. CDR3 nucleotides: TGTGCCAGCCGGGACAGGGGGGGTGGAAAACTGTTTTTT. This gives the protein CASRDRGGGKLFF.

This clone was seen only a few times. The CDR3 coding sequence is TGTGCCAGCAGAACTGCAGGTGCTTTCGTCACAGATACGCAGTATTTT. It translates to CASRTAGAFVTDTQYF. The chain is built from TRBV11-2 and TRBJ2-3; D gene unclear. This CDR3 has 16 residues. V was cut by 6 bases and J by 2 bases, with 18 bases left in between. Germline V gene data show CDR1 as SGHAT and CDR2 as FQNNGV.

The V call is TRBV2, the J call TRBJ2-7; perhaps TRBD1 as D (5 bases). This CDR3 has 13 residues. V gave up 2 bases and J gave up 3 bases, with 8 bases separating them. In germline, CDR1 is SNHLY, CDR2 FYNNEI. In nucleotides, the CDR3 is TGTGCCAGCAGTGAACAGGACAACTACGAGCAGTACTTC. Translation: CASSEQDNYEQYF.

This chain uses TRBV5-5 with TRBJ2-2, with D possibly being TRBD1 (5 bases). This CDR3 has 14 amino acids. Germline CDR1 is SGHKS and CDR2 is YYEKEE (reference sequence). V was trimmed by 1 base and J by 5 bases, leaving 9 bases between them. In DNA, the CDR3 is TGTGCCAGCAGCTTGACAGGTGAAACCGGGGAGCTGTTTTTT. Amino acid sequence: CASSLTGETGELFF.

The chain combines TRBV3-1 (or the pseudogene TRBV3-2) with TRBJ1-5; D ambiguous. Deletions cut 4 bases from V and 6 bases from J, with 10 bases between. CDR3 size: 13 residues. Germline CDR1 is LGHDT and CDR2 is YNNKEL (reference sequence). The CDR3 region has the DNA TGTGCCAGCAGCCCTGACACAATTCAGCCCCAGCATTTT. Translation: CASSPDTIQPQHF.

This clone was observed a handful of times. The V and J genes are TRBV7-8 and TRBJ1-4; D call uncertain. The CDR3 runs to 15 residues. Germline lookup yields CDR1 SGHVS and CDR2 FQNEAQ. Trimming took 5 bases from V and 0 from J, leaving 10 bases between them. The CDR3 DNA follows: TGTGCCAGCAGCCGTTACACAGCAACTAATGAAAAACTGTTTTTT. Amino acids: CASSRYTATNEKLFF.

In its sample, this clone was seen once. The chain links TRBV20-1 to TRBJ1-5; maybe TRBD1 (5 bases). This CDR3 contains 13 residues. Trimming left V 3 bases short and J 3 bases short, with 9 bases between. Germline assignment: CDR1 DFQATT and CDR2 SNEGSKA (reference sequence). The CDR3 sequence is CSASSGINQPQHF. In nucleotides, the CDR3 is TGCAGTGCTAGTTCAGGGATCAATCAGCCCCAGCATTTT.

This clone was detected a few times. This chain's CDR3 is CASSQTRTGGGEQYF. DNA for the CDR3: TGTGCCAGCAGCCAAACCCGGACAGGGGGCGGCGAGCAGTACTTC. The rearrangement joins TRBV4-2 to TRBJ2-7; the match to TRBD1 covers 11 bases. This CDR3 contains 15 residues. The germline CDR1 and CDR2 sequences are LGHNA and YNFKEQ. J lost 6 bases, V lost 2 bases, and 6 bases had no gene match.

The gene calls are TRBV24-1 and TRBJ1-1; weak D call: TRBD1 (5 bases). CDR1 KGHDR and CDR2 SFDVKD come from the germline V gene. V was trimmed by 5 bases and J by 0 bases, leaving 9 bases between them. This CDR3 spans 14 amino acids. CDR3 region: CATSVGGVNTEAFF. In DNA form, the CDR3 reads TGTGCCACCAGTGTGGGGGGGGTGAACACTGAAGCTTTCTTT.

The chain combines TRBV2 with TRBJ1-5, with a tentative D call TRBD1 (5 bases). The CDR3 sequence is 14 residues long. V was cut by 7 bases and J by 5 bases, with 15 bases left in between. Germline V lookup: CDR1 SNHLY, CDR2 FYNNEI. CDR3 residues: CASTGRAFDQPQHF. DNA of the CDR3: TGTGCCAGCACGGGCAGGGCATTTGATCAGCCCCAGCATTTT.

The DNA for the CDR3 is TGTGCCAGCTCACCGGGCCTTTCCTACGAGCAGTACTTC. Its translation is CASSPGLSYEQYF. The rearrangement links TRBV18 to TRBJ2-7; D uncertain. This CDR3 has 13 residues. V was pared by 3 bases and J by 1 base, with 7 bases between. In germline, CDR1 is KGHSH, CDR2 LQKENI.

This chain connects TRBV5-4 to TRBJ1-3, with 8 bases that match TRBD1. Trimming cost V 4 bases and J 0 bases; bases outside gene matches: 3. CDR1 is SGHNT, CDR2 YYREEE, per germline (reference sequence). This CDR3 has 15 amino acids. CDR3 nucleotides: TGTGCCAGCAGCGGACAGGGAAGCTCTGGAAACACCATATATTTT. Translation: CASSGQGSSGNTIYF.

The genes are TRBV18 and TRBJ1-1, with no clear D. There are 15 residues in the CDR3. Germline CDR1 is KGHSH and CDR2 is LQKENI. V lost 5 bases, J lost 0 bases, and 13 bases lay in between. CDR3 DNA: TGTGCCAGCTCAGCTAATAACCAAATGAACACTGAAGCTTTCTTT. Translated: CASSANNQMNTEAFF.

As to this clone: An end of the junction differs from the germline gene, which may be a read error. V and J are TRBV24-1 and TRBJ1-2, with 9 bases aligning to TRBD1. Germline CDR1 KGHDR, CDR2 SFDVKD. The CDR3 has 12 residues. CDR3 amino acids: CATSDRGDTASW. The DNA for the CDR3 is TGTGCCACCTCCGACAGGGGGGATACGGCCTCATGG.

For the CDR3, the DNA is TGTGCCAGCATGAGATCAACTAATGAAAAACTGTTTTTT. Translation: CASMRSTNEKLFF. The chain is built from TRBV7-9 and TRBJ1-4, with D unclear. The germline V gene encodes CDR1 SEHNR and CDR2 FQNEAQ (reference sequence). The CDR3 covers 13 residues. The V gene lost 7 bases and the J gene lost 0 bases, with 6 bases spanning the gap.

This CDR3 is CASSFGGAYEQYF. DNA for the CDR3: TGTGCCAGCAGCTTCGGCGGTGCCTACGAGCAGTACTTC. The gene calls are TRBV11-2 and TRBJ2-7; no clear D gene. The V gene's germline CDR1 is SGHAT and CDR2 FQNNGV. Trimming took 3 bases from V and 2 from J, leaving 8 bases between them. CDR3 size: 13 residues.